This T cell receptor beta chain was sequenced for a study of cytomegalovirus exposure and HLA in healthy donors. The PCR ran on 60 Vbeta and 13 Jbeta primers. Produced via immunoSEQ multiplex PCR; TCRdb's table is partial and in-frame only. The sample contains around 200,000 clones, 65% to 90% of which appear only once. The CDR3 has 14 residues. V lost 5 bases and J lost 5; bases outside the gene matches: 5. In germline, CDR1 is MDHEN, CDR2 SYDVKM. Everyone who donated was a healthy bone marrow donor. This TCR was recovered from a girl aged 2 to 10 in good health and CMV-seropositive. V gene TRBV28 combines with J gene TRBJ1-5; 8 bases are shared with TRBD1. Material: PBMCs. CDR3 sequence: CASSGQGLDQPQHF. In DNA, the CDR3 is TGTGCCAGCAGTGGACAGGGTCTCGATCAGCCCCAGCATTTT.